The 29 T cell receptor beta chains below come from one sample, sequenced in a study of cytomegalovirus exposure and HLA in healthy donors. TCRdb's copy holds only in-frame clones and misses some; the assay was immunoSEQ multiplex PCR. The sample gives about 150,000 clones, 70% to 90% of which show up once; about a fifth is in the top ten. Sequenced material: PBMCs. These receptors were obtained from a man between 18 and 29 years old in good health and CMV-seropositive.

This chain joins TRBV5-4 and TRBJ1-2; 8 nucleotides line up with TRBD1. Germline V gene lookup returns CDR1 SGHNT and CDR2 YYREEE (reference sequence). Trimming at V came to 7 bases and at J to 5 bases, leaving 16 bases not matched to a gene. The CDR3 consists of 16 residues. DNA of the CDR3: TGTGCCAGCCTACCGACAACAGGGGGACCTGGGTATGGCTACACCTTC. It is translated as CASLPTTGGPGYGYTF.

The chain uses TRBV6-5 and TRBJ1-2; no firm D call. V was shortened by 6 bases and J by 0 bases, with 14 bases between the two germline ends. The CDR3 is 15 residues long. Germline CDR1 reads MNHEY; CDR2 reads SVGAGI. CDR3 nucleotides: TGTGCCAGCAGCCCCGCCCCGGGTGCTAACTATGGCTACACCTTC. It specifies CASSPAPGANYGYTF.

This chain links TRBV5-1 with TRBJ1-1; D is unclear. The CDR3 spans 15 residues. V gave up 2 bases and J gave up 5 bases, with 16 bases separating them. In germline, CDR1 is SGHRS, CDR2 YFSETQ. CDR3 in amino acids: CASSLYRVPGTEAFF. The CDR3 DNA follows: TGCGCCAGCAGCTTATATCGGGTGCCGGGGACTGAAGCTTTCTTT. Full variable domain (outside the CDR3, taken from reference TRBV5-1 and TRBJ1-1): KAGVTQTPRYLIKTRGQQVTLSCSPISGHRSVSWYQQTPGQGLQFLFEYFSETQRNKGNFPGRFSGRQFSNSRSEMNVSTLELGDSALYLCASSLYRVPGTEAFFGQGTRLTVV.

The chain joins TRBV7-8 to TRBJ2-1; 7 positions agree with TRBD2. Germline-derived CDR1 and CDR2 are SGHVS and FQNEAQ. The V and J ends lost 0 bases and 7 bases, in that order; junction bases with no gene match: 12. This CDR3 spans 17 amino acids. CDR3 protein: CASSLARAGRARNEQFF. For the CDR3, the DNA is TGTGCCAGCAGCTTAGCGCGGGCAGGGAGGGCGAGGAATGAGCAGTTCTTC.

As DNA, the CDR3 is TGCGCCAGCAGCTTGAGCATTCGGGGGGCGGGAGATACGCAGTATTTT. Protein product: CASSLSIRGAGDTQYF. The chain employs TRBV5-1 and TRBJ2-3, with D maybe TRBD2 (7 bases). This CDR3 region has 16 residues. CDR1 is SGHRS and CDR2 is YFSETQ in the germline V gene. V lost 1 base, J lost 5 bases, and 17 bases lay in between.

J is TRBJ2-6 and V is TRBV7-3, with unresolved D. V was trimmed by 5 bases and J by 0 bases, leaving 8 bases between them. There are 15 residues in the CDR3. CDR1 and CDR2 from the germline V gene are SGHTA and FQGTGA. The CDR3 DNA follows: TGTGCCAGCAGCCCAAAGAGCTCTGGGGCCAACGTCCTGACTTTC. This translates into CASSPKSSGANVLTF. Combining the CDR3 with reference TRBV7-3 and TRBJ2-6 gives the whole variable domain GAGVSQTPSNKVTEKGKYVELRCDPISGHTALYWYRQSLGQGPEFLIYFQGTGAADDSGLPNDRFFAVRPEGSVSTLKIQRTERGDSAVYLCASSPKSSGANVLTFGAGSRLTVL.

CDR3 nucleotides: TGTGCCAGCAGCTTAGCGGGGGGGAACACTGAAGCTTTCTTT. This codes for CASSLAGGNTEAFF. The V and J genes are TRBV7-9 and TRBJ1-1, with D possibly being TRBD1 (5 bases). Germline CDR1 and CDR2: SEHNR and FQNEAQ (reference sequence). V lost 0 bases and J 1 base, leaving 6 bases between the germline ends. This CDR3 region has 14 residues.

The V and J genes are TRBV6-5 and TRBJ1-5; D is unclear. From germline, CDR1 is MNHEY and CDR2 SVGAGI. The CDR3 has 13 residues. Trimming removed 5 bases from V and 5 bases from J, with 10 bases in between. The CDR3 DNA reads TGTGCCAGCAGTCCCCTCCCTGATCAGCCCCAGCATTTT. Its protein product is CASSPLPDQPQHF.

The chain combines TRBV9 with TRBJ2-5; a weak D match, TRBD2 (6 bases). Germline-derived CDR1 and CDR2 are SGDLS and YYNGEE. V lost 3 bases and J lost 5, with 14 bases in between. This CDR3 region has 14 residues. CDR3: CASSASGLTETQYF. CDR3 DNA: TGTGCCAGCAGCGCGTCGGGACTTACGGAGACCCAGTACTTC. The entire variable domain, with the rest obtained from reference TRBV9 and TRBJ2-5, is as follows: DSGVTQTPKHLITATGQRVTLRCSPRSGDLSVYWYQQSLDQGLQFLIQYYNGEERAKGNILERFSAQQFPDLHSELNLSSLELGDSALYFCASSASGLTETQYFGPGTRLLVL.

The chain carries TRBV6-5 and TRBJ2-1; TRBD1 agrees at 7 bases. J gave up 5 bases and V 0 bases, and 4 bases lay outside the gene matches. The germline CDR1 and CDR2 sequences are MNHEY and SVGAGI. CDR3 size: 15 residues. CDR3 protein: CASSYSGTANNEQFF. The DNA for the CDR3 is TGTGCCAGCAGTTACTCAGGGACAGCCAACAATGAGCAGTTCTTC.

The V and J genes are TRBV18 and TRBJ1-1; weak D call: TRBD1 (6 bases). CDR1 KGHSH and CDR2 LQKENI come from the germline V gene. The V end was cut by 4 bases, the J end by 3 bases, with 18 bases between. The CDR3 has 16 amino acids. CDR3 DNA: TGTGCCAGCTCACAGAAGGCGGGGGGCGCGGACACTGAAGCTTTCTTT. Residues: CASSQKAGGADTEAFF.

This chain connects TRBV5-1 to TRBJ1-1; D uncertain. This CDR3 comprises 12 residues. Trimming left V 5 bases short and J 4 bases short, with 9 bases between. Germline CDR1 and CDR2: SGHRS and YFSETQ. The CDR3 DNA is TGCGCCAGCAGTCCGAGATCCACTGAAGCTTTCTTT. Translated: CASSPRSTEAFF.

The V gene is TRBV5-6, the J gene TRBJ2-7, with D possibly TRBD2 on 6 matching bases. Germline CDR1 SGHDT, CDR2 YYEEEE. The ends were cut back, 2 bases at V and 12 bases at J, with 21 bases in the middle. The CDR3 is 14 residues long. CDR3 in amino acids: CASSFPTGTGSAYF. The CDR3 nucleotides read TGTGCCAGCAGCTTCCCAACCGGGACTGGTTCTGCGTACTTC.

J is TRBJ1-1 and V is TRBV6-5, with 7 positions matching TRBD1. Germline CDR1 reads MNHEY; CDR2 reads SVGAGI. This CDR3 has 14 amino acids. J gave up 4 bases and V 5 bases, and 7 bases lay outside the gene matches. Here the CDR3 DNA reads TGTGCCAGCAGTAGAAACAGGGGCGGCACTGAAGCTTTCTTT. Its protein product is CASSRNRGGTEAFF.

The chain recombines TRBV23-1 with TRBJ2-1, with D perhaps matching TRBD2 (5 bases). TRBV23-1 is flagged as an ORF with uncertain function. The CDR3 sequence is 14 residues long. Trimming removed 9 bases from V and 3 bases from J, with 15 bases in between. CDR3 DNA: TGCGCCAGGCCACCTGAGGGCCACTACAATGAGCAGTTCTTC. Translated: CARPPEGHYNEQFF.

V gene TRBV27 combines with J gene TRBJ2-6; 9 nucleotides match TRBD1. The CDR3 totals 15 residues. Losses at the gene ends were 6 bases for V and 9 bases for J; bases not matched to a gene: 9. Germline V gene sequence: CDR1 MNHEY, CDR2 SMNVEV (reference sequence). CDR3: CASRSGTGPYNVLTF. CDR3 coding DNA: TGTGCCAGCAGGTCCGGGACAGGGCCTTACAACGTCCTGACTTTC.

On this clone: Other DNA sequences in this sample translate to the same CDR3. The gene calls are TRBV7-9 and TRBJ2-2; possible D gene TRBD1, 6 bases. Trimming took 3 bases from V and 1 from J, leaving 6 bases between them. This CDR3 has 14 residues. Germline assignment: CDR1 SEHNR and CDR2 FQNEAQ (reference sequence). The CDR3 sequence: CASSLTGNTGELFF. The CDR3 region has the DNA TGTGCCAGCAGCTTGACAGGGAACACCGGGGAGCTGTTTTTT.

This clone was observed a few times. V usage is TRBV2 and J usage is TRBJ2-7; D perhaps matches TRBD2 (5 bases). CDR1 and CDR2 (germline): SNHLY, FYNNEI. The ends were cut back, 7 bases at V and 1 base at J, with 8 bases in the middle. The CDR3 has 12 residues. CDR3 sequence (DNA): TGTGCCAGCACCGGCGGGTCCTACGAGCAGTACTTC. Translating it yields CASTGGSYEQYF. The full variable domain, completed using reference TRBV2 and TRBJ2-7, is EPEVTQTPSHQVTQMGQEVILRCVPISNHLYFYWYRQILGQKVEFLVSFYNNEISEKSEIFDDQFSVERPDGSNFTLKIRSTKLEDSAMYFCASTGGSYEQYFGPGTRLTVT.

V is TRBV7-8 and J is TRBJ2-7; 7 nucleotides line up with TRBD1. The V and J ends lost 3 bases and 2 bases, in that order; junction bases with no gene match: 7. Germline loops: CDR1 SGHVS, CDR2 FQNEAQ. This CDR3 has 15 amino acids. CDR3 in amino acids: CASSLAGQAAYEQYF. The CDR3, as DNA: TGTGCCAGCAGCTTGGCCGGACAGGCCGCCTACGAGCAGTACTTC.

The chain joins TRBV5-1 to TRBJ1-3; D is uncertain. Germline V gene sequence: CDR1 SGHRS, CDR2 YFSETQ. CDR3 length equals 14 residues. V was clipped by 0 bases and J by 3 bases, with 7 bases between them. The CDR3: CASSLAGGGNTIYF. CDR3 coding DNA: TGCGCCAGCAGCTTGGCAGGAGGTGGAAACACCATATATTTT. Full variable domain (missing parts from reference TRBV5-1 and TRBJ1-3): KAGVTQTPRYLIKTRGQQVTLSCSPISGHRSVSWYQQTPGQGLQFLFEYFSETQRNKGNFPGRFSGRQFSNSRSEMNVSTLELGDSALYLCASSLAGGGNTIYFGEGSWLTVV.

The chain joins TRBV4-3 to TRBJ2-1; D is possibly TRBD2 (6 bases). The V end was cut by 0 bases, the J end by 2 bases, with 11 bases between. Germline V gene sequence: CDR1 LGHNA, CDR2 YSLEER. The CDR3 covers 16 residues. The CDR3 sequence: CASSQDGREAYNEQFF. CDR3 bases: TGCGCCAGCAGCCAAGATGGCAGGGAGGCCTACAATGAGCAGTTCTTC.

This clone showed up just a few times. The chain couples TRBV4-2 to TRBJ1-5; D unclear. The CDR3 runs 16 residues. V was pared by 0 bases and J by 0 bases, with 9 bases between. Germline lookup yields CDR1 LGHNA and CDR2 YNFKEQ. The chain's CDR3 is CASSQDGSYSNQPQHF. The CDR3 DNA follows: TGTGCCAGCAGCCAAGATGGGAGTTATAGCAATCAGCCCCAGCATTTT.

This rearrangement joins TRBV6-5 to TRBJ2-1; 8 bases align to TRBD2. The trim removed 2 bases at V and 4 bases at J, leaving 4 bases unmatched. This CDR3 spans 15 amino acids. The V gene's germline CDR1 is MNHEY and CDR2 SVGAGI. CDR3: CASSYTGGRYNEQFF. Here the CDR3 DNA reads TGTGCCAGCAGTTACACGGGAGGGCGGTACAATGAGCAGTTCTTC.

The chain combines TRBV9 with TRBJ1-2, with 7 bases aligning to TRBD1. The ends lost 3 bases at V and 4 bases at J; junction bases unmatched: 12. Germline V gene lookup returns CDR1 SGDLS and CDR2 YYNGEE. CDR3 length: 16 amino acids. The CDR3 DNA follows: TGTGCCAGCAGCGGACCTACAGGGGTCGGGTCCTATGGCTACACCTTC. As protein: CASSGPTGVGSYGYTF.

The chain is built from TRBV18 and TRBJ2-3; the match to TRBD1 covers 9 bases. The CDR3 is 16 residues long. The germline CDR1 and CDR2 sequences are KGHSH and LQKENI. The V gene end was trimmed by 6 bases and the J gene end by 4 bases; junction bases not matched to a gene: 11. CDR3 DNA: TGTGCCAGCTCGACCACGCGGAGACAGGGGGCAGATACGCAGTATTTT. It is translated as CASSTTRRQGADTQYF.

The rearrangement joins TRBV29-1 to TRBJ2-5, with 9 nucleotides matching TRBD2. V gave up 3 bases and J gave up 1 base; unmatched junction bases: 9. The V gene's germline CDR1 is SQVTM and CDR2 ANQGSEA. CDR3 size: 16 residues. CDR3 sequence reads: CSVDWTTSGVQETQYF. The DNA of the CDR3 is TGCAGCGTTGATTGGACGACTAGCGGTGTCCAAGAGACCCAGTACTTC. Filled out from reference TRBV29-1 and TRBJ2-5, the complete variable domain reads SAVISQKPSRDICQRGTSLTIQCQVDSQVTMMFWYRQQPGQSLTLIATANQGSEATYESGFVIDKFPISRPNLTFSTLTVSNMSPEDSSIYLCSVDWTTSGVQETQYFGPGTRLLVL.

This clone was recorded a few times. The chain combines TRBV10-3 with TRBJ2-7, with TRBD1 identical over 10 bases. The V gene's germline CDR1 is ENHRY and CDR2 SYGVKD. The J segment lost 2 bases and the V segment lost 6 bases, leaving 1 base of the junction unmatched. This CDR3 spans 13 amino acids. The CDR3: CAIRGQGTYEQYF. In DNA, the CDR3 is TGTGCCATCAGGGGACAGGGGACCTACGAGCAGTACTTC.

The chain joins TRBV19 to TRBJ2-7; TRBD2 matches at 9 bases. Germline V gives CDR1 LNHDA, CDR2 SQIVND (reference sequence). This CDR3 has 17 residues. V shed 3 bases, J shed 2 bases, and the junction held 11 bases outside the gene matches. The CDR3 loop is CASSMRASGAATYEQYF. CDR3 nucleotides: TGTGCCAGTAGTATGAGGGCTAGCGGGGCTGCTACCTACGAGCAGTACTTC.

This clone was observed a handful of times. In DNA, the CDR3 is TGCGCCAGCAGCCAAGATGTAGCAGGGGGCGCCTATGGCTACACCTTC. Its translation: CASSQDVAGGAYGYTF. The J gene is TRBJ1-2, the V gene TRBV4-3; TRBD1 aligns across 8 bases. Trimming cost V 0 bases and J 4 bases; bases outside gene matches: 7. From germline, CDR1 is LGHNA and CDR2 YSLEER. CDR3 length equals 16 residues.